These 16 T cell receptor beta chains were all obtained from the same sample, sequenced in a study of blood T cell repertoires in COVID-19. Only in-frame clones appear in the TCRdb table, and some are missing; sequencing was by immunoSEQ multiplex PCR. The sample shows some 80,000 clones, roughly four fifths of them seen only once. Sequences were obtained from peripheral blood. The receptor set was obtained from a human donor in a cohort sampled during active COVID-19.

The CDR3 region is CAISDFGGVNTEAFF. The CDR3 bases are TGTGCCATCAGTGACTTCGGAGGAGTGAACACTGAAGCTTTCTTT. The V gene is TRBV10-3, the J gene TRBJ1-1, with unresolved D. Trimming took 3 bases from V and 0 from J, leaving 11 bases between them. The length of the CDR3 is 15 residues. Germline V lookup: CDR1 ENHRY, CDR2 SYGVKD.

The chain has TRBV6-4 and TRBJ1-1; the D is unclear. Germline V gene data show CDR1 as MRHNA and CDR2 as SNTAGT. This CDR3 is built from 14 residues. V lost 6 bases and J lost 4, with 15 bases in between. This CDR3 reads CASRPEAAGTEAFF. CDR3 bases: TGTGCCAGCAGGCCGGAGGCAGCGGGCACTGAAGCTTTCTTT.

The gene calls are TRBV7-3 and TRBJ1-1; 8 nucleotides align to TRBD1. Germline V CDR1 and CDR2: SGHTA, FQGTGA. The CDR3 is made up of 14 amino acids. V shed 7 bases, J shed 1 base, and the junction held 5 bases outside the gene matches. The CDR3 DNA follows: TGTGCCAGCACTTCGACAGGGGCGAACACTGAAGCTTTCTTT. Translated, it gives CASTSTGANTEAFF.

The gene calls are TRBV18 and TRBJ1-3; the match to TRBD1 covers 10 bases. CDR1 and CDR2 (germline): KGHSH, LQKENI. There are 18 residues in the CDR3. V lost 1 base to trimming and J lost 0 bases; unmatched junction nucleotides: 6. In DNA, the CDR3 is TGTGCCAGCTCACCACTGGGGACAGGGGCCAACTCTGGAAACACCATATATTTT. Translated: CASSPLGTGANSGNTIYF.

CDR3 sequence (DNA): TGTGCCAGCAGCTCCCCGCGGGGAGGGACAGATACGCAGTATTTT. This codes for CASSSPRGGTDTQYF. V gene TRBV5-4 combines with J gene TRBJ2-3; 7 bases are shared with TRBD2. CDR3 length equals 15 residues. The V and J ends lost 3 bases and 3 bases, in that order; junction bases with no gene match: 7. Germline V lookup: CDR1 SGHNT, CDR2 YYREEE (reference sequence).

CDR3 DNA sequence: TGCAGCGTTGAAGGGGGGACCTGGGACAGCGCCACAGATACGCAGTATTTT. It specifies CSVEGGTWDSATDTQYF. The chain recombines TRBV29-1 with TRBJ2-3, with TRBD1 identical over 7 bases. With 1 base clipped from V and 2 bases from J, the junction kept 12 bases outside the gene matches. CDR1 is SQVTM and CDR2 is ANQGSEA in the germline V gene. The CDR3 is 17 residues long.

The CDR3 reads CASSLNRGHDEQFF. The CDR3 DNA reads TGTGCCAGCAGTTTAAACAGGGGGCATGATGAGCAGTTCTTC. V gene TRBV27 combines with J gene TRBJ2-1, with TRBD1 matching over 9 bases. V was pared by 2 bases and J by 8 bases, with 4 bases of the junction left unmatched. Germline loops: CDR1 MNHEY, CDR2 SMNVEV (reference sequence). The CDR3 is 14 amino acids.

V and J are TRBV28 and TRBJ1-1; possible D gene TRBD1, 6 bases. This CDR3 has 13 amino acids. CDR1 is MDHEN, CDR2 SYDVKM, per germline. Between the trimmed V and J ends, which lost 3 bases and 9 bases, there was a span of 14 bases. The CDR3 loop is CASSLIRQGQAFF. CDR3 sequence (DNA): TGTGCCAGCAGTTTGATTCGGCAGGGGCAAGCTTTCTTT.

The rearrangement links TRBV19 to TRBJ1-4, with 8 bases fitting TRBD1. V was pared by 9 bases and J by 8 bases, with 8 bases of the junction left unmatched. The CDR3 consists of 13 residues. Germline V lookup: CDR1 LNHDA, CDR2 SQIVND (reference sequence). The CDR3 DNA reads TGTGCCAGCATAGGACAGGGTCCCGAAAAACTGTTTTTT. Amino acid sequence: CASIGQGPEKLFF.

The CDR3 DNA is TGTGCCAGCAGTCGACGACCGAACCCTAGGACAGACTATGGCTACACCTTC. It encodes CASSRRPNPRTDYGYTF. This chain uses TRBV6-6 with TRBJ1-2, with D perhaps TRBD1 (6 bases). CDR1 and CDR2 from the germline V gene are MNHNY and SVGAGI (reference sequence). V lost 5 bases, J lost 3 bases, and 22 bases lay in between. This CDR3 is 17 amino acids long.

A single count supports this clone. J is TRBJ2-4 and V is TRBV25-1; tentative D call: TRBD1 (5 bases). The CDR3 totals 15 residues. Per germline, CDR1 MGHDK and CDR2 SYGVNS. Deletions cut 4 bases from V and 7 bases from J, with 17 bases between. This CDR3 reads CASSVSRAGFNIQYF. For the CDR3, the DNA is TGTGCCAGCAGTGTATCCCGGGCAGGGTTCAACATTCAGTACTTC.

This chain connects TRBV7-2 to TRBJ2-3; unclear D gene. V shed 5 bases and J shed 7 bases, with 4 bases lying between them. This CDR3 comprises 10 residues. Germline CDR1 and CDR2: SGHTA and FQGNSA. CDR3 coding DNA: TGTGCCAGCAGCCCCTATACGCAGTATTTT. Its protein product is CASSPYTQYF.

The rearrangement links TRBV9 to TRBJ2-2; 7 nucleotides agree with TRBD2. V trimming: 0 bases; J trimming: 6 bases; junction bases outside the gene matches: 8. The CDR3 covers 16 residues. Germline loops: CDR1 SGDLS, CDR2 YYNGEE. CDR3 residues: CASSVAWTRLAGELFF. The CDR3 bases are TGTGCCAGCAGCGTAGCCTGGACTAGGCTCGCCGGGGAGCTGTTTTTT.

The genes are TRBV7-9 and TRBJ2-3; tentative D call: TRBD1 (7 bases). From germline, CDR1 is SEHNR and CDR2 FQNEAQ (reference sequence). Trimming cost V 2 bases and J 3 bases, with 12 bases left between them. The CDR3 runs 15 residues. CDR3 sequence reads: CASSLSTGRTDTQYF. CDR3 bases: TGTGCCAGCAGCTTATCGACAGGGAGGACAGATACGCAGTATTTT.

For the CDR3, the DNA is TGTGCCTGGAGTGTGCCGGGTGCTGGAAACACCATATATTTT. Protein product: CAWSVPGAGNTIYF. J is TRBJ1-3 and V is TRBV30; D unclear. Germline values: CDR1 GTSNPN, CDR2 SVGIG (reference sequence). The CDR3 sequence is 14 residues long. The germline V and J ends were trimmed by 0 bases and 2 bases, with 8 bases remaining between them.

V and J are TRBV6-6 and TRBJ2-7, with 9 bases identical to TRBD2. Germline lookup yields CDR1 MNHNY and CDR2 SVGAGI (reference sequence). The CDR3 covers 15 residues. Trimming cost V 6 bases and J 0 bases; bases outside gene matches: 6. CDR3 nucleotides: TGTGCCAGCAGACCGAGCGGGGGGAGCTCCTACGAGCAGTACTTC. Amino acids: CASRPSGGSSYEQYF.